This TCR beta chain appears in the sequencing data of a study of cytomegalovirus exposure and HLA in healthy donors. Study-level points and caveats: Evidence from a later analysis indicated that most CMV-associated TCR beta chains looked HLA-restricted.

The CDR3 runs 13 residues. CDR1 is SNHLY and CDR2 is FYNNEI in the germline V gene. The V and J ends lost 1 base and 8 bases respectively, with 10 bases between them. Of note for this clone: The antigen is undetermined.

This PCR relied on a set of 60 Vbeta primers and 13 Jbeta primers. The data were produced by immunoSEQ multiplex PCR, yet TCRdb's version contains in-frame clones alone and is incomplete. In the table there are some 140,000 clones, around three quarters of which are singletons. The source material was PBMCs. The chain couples TRBV2 to TRBJ2-3, with a weak D call TRBD1 (5 bases). This clonotype was sampled from a man aged 35 to 55 in good health and CMV-seropositive. The CDR3 spells CASSEGPGRTQYF. CDR3 DNA sequence: TGTGCCAGCAGTGAAGGTCCAGGGCGTACGCAGTATTTT.